Shown below are 30 T cell receptor beta chains from a single sample sequenced in a study of T cells in Graves' hyperthyroidism and ophthalmopathy (dated by TCRdb to between 2018 and 2021). Libraries were constructed by multiplex PCR. The instrument was an Illumina HiSeq 2000. The TCR beta CDR3 regions were amplified from RNA transcripts. A first-round RT-PCR of the TCR CDR3 used the HTBI primer set with the Qiagen OneStep RT-PCR kit. Starting from the raw public reads, TCRdb applied fastp trimming at Q25, assembled clones with MiXCR and retained in-frame beta chains. Each CDR3 protein appears once, grouped with its most common genes and DNA. A total of a few hundred thousand distinct CDR3 sequences appear in this sample, 14% of them only once. The ten largest clonotypes hold approximately 14% of the sample. The material sequenced was blood. These receptors were obtained from a middle-aged woman with Graves' hyperthyroidism.

The rearrangement uses TRBV4-1 and TRBJ2-7, with 11 bases that match TRBD2. Losses at the gene ends were 4 bases for V and 4 bases for J; bases not matched to a gene: 6. Germline-derived CDR1 and CDR2 are MGHRA and YSYEKL. This CDR3 contains 15 residues. CDR3 coding DNA: TGCGCCAGCAGCCCTACTAGCGGGAGAGTTTACGAGCAGTACTTC. Amino acids: CASSPTSGRVYEQYF.

V usage is TRBV3-1 and J usage is TRBJ2-7; D is possibly TRBD1 or TRBD2 (5 bases each). This CDR3 has 12 residues. With 6 bases removed from V and 6 bases from J, the gap between germline ends came to 12 bases. CDR1 and CDR2 from the germline V gene are LGHDT and YNNKEL (reference sequence). The CDR3 DNA reads TGTGCCAGCAGGGATCTTGGGACCGAGCAGTACTTC. Protein product: CASRDLGTEQYF.

This clonotype was seen ten or more times. The rearrangement links TRBV28 to TRBJ1-4; 7 positions agree with TRBD1. Germline loops: CDR1 MDHEN, CDR2 SYDVKM. V shed 10 bases and J 7 bases; nucleotides not matched to a gene: 6. The CDR3 spans 12 residues. The CDR3 here is CATTQGVEKLFF. CDR3 nucleotides: TGTGCCACAACCCAGGGGGTTGAAAAACTGTTTTTT.

This clonotype was seen a few times. The V and J genes are TRBV5-1 and TRBJ1-1, with TRBD1 matching over 8 bases. With V trimmed by 3 bases and J by 5 bases, 6 bases remained unmatched. This CDR3 has 14 amino acids. Germline loops: CDR1 SGHRS, CDR2 YFSETQ. CDR3 in amino acids: CASSSYGQGTEAFF. The DNA of the CDR3 is TGCGCCAGCAGCTCTTATGGACAGGGAACTGAAGCTTTCTTT.

This clonotype was detected many times. V gene TRBV5-1 combines with J gene TRBJ2-7, with 8 nucleotides matching TRBD2. This CDR3 comprises 16 residues. In germline, CDR1 is SGHRS, CDR2 YFSETQ. V dropped 0 bases and J dropped 5; count of bases not matched to a gene: 10. CDR3 in DNA: TGCGCCAGCAGCTTGGAGGTCAGCGGGAGTTCTAACGAGCAGTACTTC. This translates into CASSLEVSGSSNEQYF.

This clonotype was counted many times. CDR3 amino acids: CASSYPPTGVDYEQYF. In DNA, the CDR3 is TGTGCCAGCAGTTACCCTCCGACAGGGGTTGATTACGAGCAGTACTTC. V and J are TRBV6-6 and TRBJ2-7, with 8 positions matching TRBD1. V lost 2 bases to trimming and J lost 4 bases; unmatched junction nucleotides: 10. Germline CDR1 and CDR2: MNHNY and SVGAGI (reference sequence). The CDR3 is 16 amino acids.

This clonotype was seen a few times. The chain links TRBV15 to TRBJ1-5, with 8 bases fitting TRBD1. CDR1 is LNHNV and CDR2 is YYDKDF in the germline V gene (reference sequence). This CDR3 has 16 amino acids. V lost 3 bases and J lost 11; bases outside the gene matches: 15. The CDR3 spells CATSSIRGLGSQAQHF. Here the CDR3 DNA reads TGTGCCACCAGCAGTATCAGGGGGCTTGGTTCACAGGCCCAGCATTTT.

This clonotype was seen ten or more times. CDR3 sequence: CASSSTGPNEKLFF. The CDR3 DNA reads as TGTGCCAGCAGTTCTACAGGGCCCAATGAAAAACTGTTTTTT. The chain couples TRBV12-3 or TRBV12-4 to TRBJ1-4; possibly TRBD1 for D (6 bases). The CDR3 has 14 residues. V was trimmed by 4 bases and J by 5 bases, leaving 11 bases between them.

This clonotype was counted at least ten times. The chain links TRBV6-1 to TRBJ1-1, with D perhaps matching TRBD1 (5 bases). The germline V gene encodes CDR1 MNHNS and CDR2 SASEGT. V gave up 7 bases and J gave up 0 bases, with 9 bases separating them. The CDR3 sequence is 13 residues long. As DNA, the CDR3 is TGTGCCAGCATTGGGACGGTGAACACTGAAGCTTTCTTT. Translating gives CASIGTVNTEAFF.

In its sample, this clonotype was seen many times. The chain is built from TRBV7-8 and TRBJ2-3; D is unresolved. Per the germline V gene, CDR1 is SGHVS and CDR2 is FQNEAQ. The length of the CDR3 is 15 residues. V was clipped by 2 bases and J by 4 bases, with 13 bases between them. DNA for the CDR3: TGTGCCAGCAGCTTAACCAGATACCAGCCAGATACGCAGTATTTT. Amino acid sequence: CASSLTRYQPDTQYF.

This clonotype showed up many times. V usage is TRBV6-1 and J usage is TRBJ2-2, with 7 bases matching TRBD1. Germline assignment: CDR1 MNHNS and CDR2 SASEGT. This CDR3 spans 13 amino acids. Germline trimming cut 2 bases from V and 6 bases from J; bases unmatched to any gene: 0. CDR3 sequence reads: CASSETGAGELFF. DNA for the CDR3: TGTGCCAGCAGTGAAACAGGGGCCGGGGAGCTGTTTTTT.

This sequence joins TRBV9 and TRBJ2-7; D uncertain. With 4 bases removed from V and 4 bases from J, the gap between germline ends came to 15 bases. Germline CDR1 and CDR2: SGDLS and YYNGEE. The CDR3 extends over 14 amino acids. CDR3 in amino acids: CASSPGWGGYEQYF. The DNA for the CDR3 is TGTGCCAGCAGCCCCGGGTGGGGTGGGTACGAGCAGTACTTC.

In this sample, this clonotype turned up many times. This chain joins TRBV20-1 and TRBJ1-2; D is unresolved. This CDR3 spans 11 amino acids. CDR1 is DFQATT and CDR2 is SNEGSKA in the germline V gene (reference sequence). Here the CDR3 DNA reads TGCAAAAGCAGCCATAACTATGGCTACACCTTC. Translated, it gives CKSSHNYGYTF.

This chain connects TRBV15 to TRBJ2-5, with D maybe TRBD1 (6 bases). V gave up 3 bases and J gave up 4 bases, with 15 bases separating them. The CDR3 extends over 15 amino acids. Germline CDR1 is LNHNV and CDR2 is YYDKDF (reference sequence). CDR3 coding DNA: TGTGCCACCAGCAGGGCTCAGGGGTCGTCAGAGACCCAGTACTTC. Residues: CATSRAQGSSETQYF.

At least ten counts were recorded for this clonotype. V gene TRBV6-1 combines with J gene TRBJ1-2, with a possible D match to TRBD1 (6 bases). The length of the CDR3 is 13 residues. The ends were cut back, 3 bases at V and 4 bases at J, with 9 bases in the middle. The germline gives CDR1 MNHNS, CDR2 SASEGT. For the CDR3, the DNA is TGTGCCAGCAGTGATGGGGGCGGCTATGGCTACACCTTC. It encodes CASSDGGGYGYTF.

There are many counts of this clonotype. The chain recombines TRBV19 with TRBJ1-1; D remains ambiguous. The CDR3 has 14 amino acids. Germline V CDR1 and CDR2: LNHDA, SQIVND (reference sequence). Between the trimmed V and J ends, which lost 1 base and 5 bases, there was a span of 11 bases. The CDR3 loop reads CASSIGTSGTEAFF. DNA for the CDR3: TGTGCCAGTAGTATAGGGACGTCGGGAACTGAAGCTTTCTTT.

This clonotype was seen more than once but under ten times. The rearrangement joins TRBV7-6 to TRBJ2-1, with TRBD1 matching over 8 bases. Germline V gives CDR1 SGHVS, CDR2 FNYEAQ. The CDR3 spans 17 residues. V lost 1 base and J lost 3; bases outside the gene matches: 8. This CDR3 reads CASSLGQGSGGYNEQFF. Here the CDR3 DNA reads TGTGCCAGCAGCTTAGGACAGGGGTCTGGTGGCTACAATGAGCAGTTCTTC.

This clonotype turned up a few times. The J gene is TRBJ2-3, the V gene TRBV24-1, with TRBD2 matching over 7 bases. This CDR3 spans 17 amino acids. V lost 1 base to trimming and J lost 0 bases; unmatched junction nucleotides: 6. Germline V gene sequence: CDR1 KGHDR, CDR2 SFDVKD. The CDR3 sequence: CATSDFWASGSTDTQYF. DNA of the CDR3: TGTGCCACCAGTGATTTTTGGGCTAGCGGAAGCACAGATACGCAGTATTTT.

This clonotype came up many times. The chain couples TRBV14 to TRBJ2-5; D may match TRBD1 or TRBD2 (6 bases each). The CDR3 consists of 14 residues. Trimming stripped 4 bases from V and 6 bases from J, with 15 bases between. Germline V gene sequence: CDR1 SGHDN, CDR2 FVKESK. CDR3 sequence: CASSLLGGRKTQYF. CDR3 bases: TGTGCCAGCAGCCTCCTCGGGGGCAGGAAGACCCAGTACTTC.

A few counts support this clonotype. J is TRBJ2-1 and V is TRBV13, with D perhaps TRBD2 (6 bases). The germline CDR1 and CDR2 sequences are PRHDT and FYEKMQ (reference sequence). V shed 0 bases and J shed 4 bases, with 16 bases lying between them. CDR3 length: 17 residues. In DNA, the CDR3 is TGTGCCAGCAGCTTAGGTCGCACGGGAGAGGGATACAATGAGCAGTTCTTC. It is translated as CASSLGRTGEGYNEQFF.

The sample holds many counts of this clonotype. The chain joins TRBV29-1 to TRBJ2-7; no clear D gene. There are 14 residues in the CDR3. Per the germline V gene, CDR1 is SQVTM and CDR2 is ANQGSEA. Between the trimmed V and J ends, which lost 0 bases and 6 bases, there was a span of 15 bases. The CDR3 nucleotides are TGCAGCGTTGAAGATCCCGTGGATAGGAGCGAGCAGTACTTC. Its protein is CSVEDPVDRSEQYF.

At least ten counts were recorded for this clonotype. V and J are TRBV28 and TRBJ2-7; 8 bases are a match to TRBD1. This CDR3 is built from 16 residues. V gave up 5 bases and J gave up 0 bases; unmatched junction bases: 9. Per the germline V gene, CDR1 is MDHEN and CDR2 is SYDVKM. The CDR3 protein is CASSPQDRASSYEQYF. The CDR3 DNA sequence: TGTGCCAGCAGTCCCCAGGACAGGGCCAGCTCCTACGAGCAGTACTTC. Together with reference TRBV28 and TRBJ2-7, the CDR3 gives the full variable domain: DVKVTQSSRYLVKRTGEKVFLECVQDMDHENMFWYRQDPGLGLRLIYFSYDVKMKEKGDIPEGYSVSREKKERFSLILESASTNQTSMYLCASSPQDRASSYEQYFGPGTRLTVT.

This clonotype was counted many times. The chain is built from TRBV2 and TRBJ2-1; D call uncertain. Germline V gene sequence: CDR1 SNHLY, CDR2 FYNNEI. V lost 4 bases and J lost 7, with 2 bases in between. This CDR3 has 10 residues. The CDR3, as DNA: TGTGCCAGCAGTGGTAATGAGCAGTTCTTC. It yields the protein CASSGNEQFF.

This clonotype was seen repeatedly, ten times or more. The genes are TRBV6-1 and TRBJ1-5, with 9 bases fitting TRBD1. This CDR3 spans 15 amino acids. Per germline, CDR1 MNHNS and CDR2 SASEGT. V gave up 5 bases and J gave up 7 bases; unmatched junction bases: 9. CDR3 bases: TGTGCCAGCAGTACTACAGGGGGCGTTGGGCAGCCCCAGCATTTT. This gives the protein CASSTTGGVGQPQHF.

This clonotype was recorded a few times. The chain recombines TRBV5-1 with TRBJ2-7, with 10 positions matching TRBD1. The CDR3 is 17 residues long. Looked up from germline, CDR1 is SGHRS and CDR2 is YFSETQ. The V gene end was trimmed by 4 bases and the J gene end by 2 bases; junction bases not matched to a gene: 12. The DNA of the CDR3 is TGCGCCAGCAGCCCAGCCCCCCCTGGGACAGGGGCCTACGAGCAGTACTTC. Its protein is CASSPAPPGTGAYEQYF.

This clonotype has a count of ten or more. This chain uses TRBV6-1 with TRBJ2-7; D call uncertain. Trimming pared 3 bases from V and 0 bases from J, leaving 12 bases between. Germline loops: CDR1 MNHNS, CDR2 SASEGT. This CDR3 region has 15 residues. The CDR3 protein is CASSELGKSSYEQYF. The CDR3 DNA sequence: TGTGCCAGCAGTGAGCTTGGCAAAAGCTCCTACGAGCAGTACTTC.

This clonotype came up many times. The chain recombines TRBV18 with TRBJ2-7, with TRBD1 matching over 10 bases. Trimming took 3 bases from V and 3 from J; bases not matched to a gene: 5. The CDR3 sequence is 15 residues long. Germline V gene data show CDR1 as KGHSH and CDR2 as LQKENI. The CDR3: CASSPGTGDLYEQYF. The CDR3 DNA sequence: TGTGCCAGCTCACCGGGGACAGGGGACCTCTACGAGCAGTACTTC.

The V gene is TRBV27, the J gene TRBJ2-2; D is undetermined. V gave up 6 bases and J gave up 2 bases, with 13 bases separating them. The CDR3 has 15 amino acids. The V gene's germline CDR1 is MNHEY and CDR2 SMNVEV (reference sequence). The DNA of the CDR3 is TGTGCCAGCAGGAAAACAGAGTCCAACACCGGGGAGCTGTTTTTT. It is translated as CASRKTESNTGELFF.

This clonotype appeared a single time. Given a much more abundant clone one base away, this may be a read error. The chain is built from TRBV3-1 and TRBJ2-1; tentatively, D is TRBD2 (6 bases). Trimming shortened V by 5 bases and J by 5 bases, and 16 bases separated the two germline ends. Germline-derived CDR1 and CDR2 are LGHDT and YNNKEL (reference sequence). This CDR3 has 15 residues. The CDR3 protein is CASSAIKAGNNEQFF. CDR3 nucleotides: TGTGCCAGCAGCGCGATTAAGGCGGGGAACAATGAGCAGTTCTTC.

This clonotype was seen repeatedly, ten times or more. The rearrangement uses TRBV3-1 and TRBJ2-7; D not resolved. The CDR3 runs 12 residues. Germline CDR1 and CDR2: LGHDT and YNNKEL (reference sequence). V was clipped by 0 bases and J by 5 bases, with 5 bases between them. CDR3 nucleotides: TGTGCCAGCAGCCAAGATAGGAACGAGCAGTACTTC. Protein: CASSQDRNEQYF.